The 10 T cell receptor beta chains in this list originate from one sample, sequenced in a study of T cell responses to AZD1222 COVID-19 vaccine. Profiling relied on immunoSEQ multiplex PCR, and the TCRdb table lists in-frame clones only, not all of them. This sample has 170,000 or so clones, with about 86% found just once. The source material was peripheral blood, sampled 28 days after the second AZD1222 dose. These TCRs come from an adult who received the AZD1222 COVID-19 vaccine.

The chain is built from TRBV28 and TRBJ2-5; D call uncertain. Germline CDR1 reads MDHEN; CDR2 reads SYDVKM. The ends were cut back, 3 bases at V and 1 base at J, with 6 bases in the middle. The CDR3 sequence is 13 residues long. CDR3 amino acids: CASSFVVQETQYF. For the CDR3, the DNA is TGTGCCAGCAGTTTTGTAGTCCAAGAGACCCAGTACTTC.

The V call is TRBV10-3, the J call TRBJ2-5; 10 bases match TRBD2. The CDR3 length is 16 residues. Germline loops: CDR1 ENHRY, CDR2 SYGVKD. J was trimmed by 4 bases and V by 2 bases; bases with no gene match: 7. The chain's CDR3 is CAISEALRTSGETQYF. CDR3 nucleotide sequence: TGTGCCATCAGTGAGGCCCTACGGACTAGCGGAGAGACCCAGTACTTC.

The chain combines TRBV7-2 with TRBJ1-3; D is uncertain. This CDR3 comprises 14 residues. CDR1 is SGHTA, CDR2 FQGNSA, per germline. With 3 bases removed from V and 3 bases from J, the gap between germline ends came to 9 bases. The CDR3 sequence is CASSLPLGGNTIYF. CDR3 nucleotides: TGTGCCAGCAGCTTGCCCCTCGGTGGAAACACCATATATTTT.

J is TRBJ2-7 and V is TRBV6-5; 7 bases are a match to TRBD1. With 0 bases clipped from V and 4 bases from J, the junction kept 9 bases outside the gene matches. The CDR3 runs to 16 residues. Germline V CDR1 and CDR2: MNHEY, SVGAGI. The CDR3 coding sequence is TGTGCCAGCAGTTACTCGGGACAGTCGAGCTCTTACGAGCAGTACTTC. This encodes CASSYSGQSSSYEQYF.

The chain carries TRBV27 and TRBJ2-1, with 7 bases that match TRBD1. This CDR3 region has 15 residues. Germline V lookup: CDR1 MNHEY, CDR2 SMNVEV (reference sequence). V was pared by 2 bases and J by 9 bases, with 10 bases of the junction left unmatched. The CDR3 nucleotides are TGTGCCAGCAGTTTAAGTTACAGGGGTTCGGCTGAGCAGTTCTTC. Translated: CASSLSYRGSAEQFF.

The genes are TRBV28 and TRBJ1-2; the D gene is possibly TRBD1 (6 bases). V was clipped by 6 bases and J by 6 bases, with 11 bases between them. The germline gives CDR1 MDHEN, CDR2 SYDVKM. CDR3 size: 12 residues. The CDR3, as DNA: TGTGCCAGCAGGCCGCCAGGGGATGGCTACACCTTC. Protein product: CASRPPGDGYTF.

The J gene is TRBJ1-6, the V gene TRBV3-1 (or the pseudogene TRBV3-2); maybe TRBD1 (5 bases). The ends were cut back, 1 base at V and 3 bases at J, with 10 bases in the middle. The CDR3 runs 16 residues. Germline V gene lookup returns CDR1 LGHDT and CDR2 YNNKEL (reference sequence). The CDR3 DNA sequence: TGTGCCAGCAGCCAAGTGAGGGGACTCTATAATTCACCCCTCCACTTT. It codes for CASSQVRGLYNSPLHF.

CDR3 sequence reads: CASSFRAISGYGYTF. The CDR3 DNA is TGTGCCAGCAGCTTTAGGGCGATCTCGGGATATGGCTACACCTTC. J is TRBJ1-2 and V is TRBV5-4; D is undetermined. V was clipped by 2 bases and J by 5 bases, with 16 bases between them. Germline V lookup: CDR1 SGHNT, CDR2 YYREEE (reference sequence). This CDR3 contains 15 residues.

The rearrangement uses TRBV7-3 and TRBJ2-1, with D unclear. This CDR3 contains 14 residues. Germline V gene data show CDR1 as SGHTA and CDR2 as FQGTGA. Trimming shortened V by 1 base and J by 9 bases, and 13 bases separated the two germline ends. CDR3 in amino acids: CASSLNLELSEQFF. The CDR3 DNA reads TGTGCCAGCAGCTTAAATTTGGAGCTTAGTGAGCAGTTCTTC.

The chain carries TRBV3-1 (or the pseudogene TRBV3-2) and TRBJ1-4; D perhaps matches TRBD1 (5 bases). The CDR3 totals 14 residues. CDR1 is LGHDT, CDR2 YNNKEL, per germline (reference sequence). The ends were cut back, 3 bases at V and 1 base at J, with 6 bases in the middle. The DNA of the CDR3 is TGTGCCAGCAGCCATGGGGGAACTAATGAAAAACTGTTTTTT. It codes for CASSHGGTNEKLFF.